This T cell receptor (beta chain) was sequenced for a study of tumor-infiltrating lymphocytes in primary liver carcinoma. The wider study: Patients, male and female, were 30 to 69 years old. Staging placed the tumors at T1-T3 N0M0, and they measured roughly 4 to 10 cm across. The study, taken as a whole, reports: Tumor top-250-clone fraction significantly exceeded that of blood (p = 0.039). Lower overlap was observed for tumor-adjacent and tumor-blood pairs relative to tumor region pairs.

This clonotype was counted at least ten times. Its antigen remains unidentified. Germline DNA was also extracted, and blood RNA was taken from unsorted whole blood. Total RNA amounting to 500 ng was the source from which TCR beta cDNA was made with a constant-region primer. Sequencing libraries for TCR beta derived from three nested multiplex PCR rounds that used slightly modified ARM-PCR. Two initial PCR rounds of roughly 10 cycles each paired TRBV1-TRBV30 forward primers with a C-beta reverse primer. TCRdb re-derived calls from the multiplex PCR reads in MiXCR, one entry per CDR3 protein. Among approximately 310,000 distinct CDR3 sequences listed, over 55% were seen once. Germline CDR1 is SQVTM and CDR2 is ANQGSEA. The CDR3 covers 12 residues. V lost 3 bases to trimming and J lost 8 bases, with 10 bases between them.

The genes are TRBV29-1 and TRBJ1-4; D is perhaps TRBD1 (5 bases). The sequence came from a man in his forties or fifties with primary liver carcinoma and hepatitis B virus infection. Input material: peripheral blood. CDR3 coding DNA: TGCAGCGTTGAGGGGGTGGGCGAAAAACTGTTTTTT. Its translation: CSVEGVGEKLFF.